This T cell receptor beta chain was sequenced during a study of cytomegalovirus exposure and HLA in healthy donors. Both 60 Vbeta primers and 13 Jbeta primers went into the PCR. Clones were sequenced by immunoSEQ multiplex PCR, and TCRdb holds only the in-frame ones, with some missing. The sample data list approximately 79,000 clones. V was clipped by 4 bases and J by 0 bases, with 5 bases between them. The CDR3 consists of 14 residues. Germline loops: CDR1 SGHRS, CDR2 YFSETQ. The chain joins TRBV5-1 to TRBJ2-6; D gene uncertain. The sequenced material came from PBMCs. This TCR derives from a middle-aged man in good health and CMV-seronegative. CDR3 coding DNA: TGCGCCAGCAGCGGTAGCTCTGGGGCCAACGTCCTGACTTTC. It translates to CASSGSSGANVLTF.